The rows below give T cell receptor beta chains drawn from one sample of a study of Ad26.COV2.S vaccination and SARS-CoV-2 variants. Measured with immunoSEQ multiplex PCR; TCRdb has only the in-frame clones, and not every one. The sample consists of around 300,000 clones, roughly 90% of them appearing once. Sequenced here: peripheral blood, sampled in a trial of Ad26.COV2.S vaccine versus placebo. The source is a person aged 18-60 years who received the Ad26.COV2.S COVID-19 vaccine or a placebo. The CDR3 runs from the conserved cysteine through the conserved F or W. The D gene is left open where the match is weak. The size field is filled for only some rows; it gives once, few, many or a size class.

CASLSQGTNTEAFF	TGTGCCAGCCTCTCTCAGGGGACGAACACTGAAGCTTTCTTT	NA	NA	TRBV2	TRBJ1-1
CASSEAQVNTEAFF	TGTGCCAGCAGTGAAGCGCAGGTGAACACTGAAGCTTTCTTT	NA	NA	TRBV6-1	TRBJ1-1
CASSEAQGSHVYF	TGTGCCAGCAGTGAAGCGCAGGGCAGCCATGTGTACTTC	NA	NA	TRBV2	TRBJ2-7
CASSLVGGGRTDTQYF	TGTGCCAGCAGCTTGGTGGGCGGGGGTCGAACAGATACGCAGTATTTT	TRBD2	NA	TRBV5-4	TRBJ2-3
CASSTSDRGSYEQYF	TGTGCCAGCAGCACCTCGGACAGGGGCTCCTACGAGCAGTACTTC	TRBD1	NA	TRBV13	TRBJ2-7
CASSQDRANTEAFF	TGCGCCAGCAGCCAAGATAGAGCGAACACTGAAGCTTTCTTT	NA	once	TRBV4-3	TRBJ1-1
CASSLAGVTDTQYF	TGTGCCAGCAGTTTAGCGGGAGTCACAGATACGCAGTATTTT	TRBD2	NA	TRBV28	TRBJ2-3
CASSYQSSSYEQYF	TGTGCCAGCAGTTACCAGTCAAGCTCCTACGAGCAGTACTTC	NA	once	TRBV6-5	TRBJ2-7
CASGLMRVRNEQFF	TGTGCTAGTGGTCTGATGAGAGTGAGAAATGAGCAGTTCTTC	NA	NA	TRBV12-5	TRBJ2-1
CASSVGTRGTGETQYF	TGTGCCAGCAGCGTAGGAACCCGCGGGACAGGGGAGACCCAGTACTTC	TRBD1	NA	TRBV7-9	TRBJ2-5
CASRFRSGQSSEAAAFF	TGTGCCAGCAGATTCAGGTCGGGACAGAGTTCCGAAGCGGCGGCTTTCTTT	TRBD1	NA	TRBV7-2	TRBJ1-1
CASSYWGRASEKLFF	TGTGCCAGCAGTTACTGGGGGAGGGCGAGCGAAAAACTGTTTTTT	NA	many	TRBV6-7	TRBJ1-4
CASSFDRAGANVLTF	TGTGCCAGCAGCTTCGACAGGGCTGGGGCCAACGTCCTGACTTTC	TRBD1	once	TRBV5-4	TRBJ2-6
CASSKHLGGEQYF	TGTGCCAGCAGTAAACACCTTGGGGGAGAGCAGTACTTC	NA	NA	TRBV6-5	TRBJ2-7
CASSFQGRDNQPQHF	TGTGCCAGCAGTTTCCAGGGAAGGGACAATCAGCCCCAGCATTTT	NA	NA	TRBV28	TRBJ1-5
CAIQRTGSNEQYF	TGTGCCATCCAAAGGACAGGGTCTAACGAGCAGTACTTC	TRBD1	NA	TRBV28	TRBJ2-7
CASSPDRDYGYTF	TGTGCCAGCTCACCCGACAGGGACTATGGCTACACCTTC	TRBD1	NA	TRBV18	TRBJ1-2
CASKLGGAGELFF	TGTGCCAGCAAGCTTGGGGGAGCCGGGGAGCTGTTTTTT	NA	NA	TRBV5-6	TRBJ2-2
CASSSDRWAGELFF	TGTGCCAGCAGCTCGGACAGATGGGCCGGGGAGCTGTTTTTT	NA	once	TRBV5-5	TRBJ2-2
CASSFGEYNEQFF	TGCGCCAGCAGCTTTGGAGAGTACAATGAGCAGTTCTTC	NA	NA	TRBV5-1	TRBJ2-1
CASSLGRGSDEQYF	TGTGCCAGCAGCTTAGGCAGGGGGAGCGACGAGCAGTACTTC	TRBD1	NA	TRBV11-2	TRBJ2-7
CASSQEASGTYNEQFF	TGTGCCAGCAGCCAAGAGGCTAGCGGAACCTACAATGAGCAGTTCTTC	TRBD2	once	TRBV3-1/TRBV3-2	TRBJ2-1
CSAAGVVGYTF	TGCAGCGCCGCAGGGGTAGTTGGCTACACCTTC	NA	once	TRBV29-1	TRBJ1-2
CASSFETEAFF	TGTGCCAGCAGCTTCGAAACTGAAGCTTTCTTT	NA	few	TRBV5-4	TRBJ1-1
CASSPRPGLAGRNNEQFF	TGCGCCAGCAGCCCACGGCCCGGTCTAGCGGGAAGAAACAATGAGCAGTTCTTC	TRBD2	few	TRBV5-1	TRBJ2-1
CASRNRNTEAFF	TGCGCCAGCAGAAACAGGAACACTGAAGCTTTCTTT	NA	NA	TRBV4-1	TRBJ1-1
CASSQGLAGGYEQYF	TGCGCCAGCAGCCAGGGACTAGCGGGAGGCTACGAGCAGTACTTC	TRBD2	NA	TRBV5-1	TRBJ2-7
CASSHYPAPPSYEQYF	TGCGCCAGCAGTCACTACCCAGCCCCGCCTTCCTACGAGCAGTACTTC	NA	NA	TRBV23-1	TRBJ2-7
CASSQASGVSTDTQYF	TGTGCCAGCAGCCAAGCTAGCGGGGTTAGCACAGATACGCAGTATTTT	TRBD2	NA	TRBV4-2	TRBJ2-3
CASSLGGGPNNEQFF	TGTGCCAGCAGTTTGGGGGGAGGGCCTAATAATGAGCAGTTCTTC	TRBD2	NA	TRBV28	TRBJ2-1
CASSSSDRGETQYF	TGTGCCAGCAGCTCCTCGGACAGGGGCGAGACCCAGTACTTC	TRBD1	NA	TRBV13	TRBJ2-5
CASSLNLQGGTGELFF	TGTGCCAGCAGTTTAAACCTCCAGGGTGGCACCGGGGAGCTGTTTTTT	NA	NA	TRBV28	TRBJ2-2
CASSLVGEQYF	TGTGCCAGCAGCTTAGTAGGCGAGCAGTACTTC	NA	NA	TRBV7-8	TRBJ2-7
CASGRSDEQFF	TGTGCCAGCGGCCGCTCGGATGAGCAGTTCTTC	NA	NA	TRBV6-5	TRBJ2-1
CASRKDRNSPLHF	TGCGCCAGCAGAAAGGACAGAAATTCACCCCTCCACTTT	NA	NA	TRBV5-1	TRBJ1-6
CASNKQGANTQYF	TGTGCCAGCAATAAACAGGGGGCGAATACGCAGTATTTT	TRBD1	NA	TRBV25-1	TRBJ2-3
CASSFPRRDIQETQYF	TGTGCCAGCAGCTTTCCGCGGAGGGACATACAAGAGACCCAGTACTTC	NA	NA	TRBV7-9	TRBJ2-5
CASGSPYERDTQYF	TGTGCTAGTGGTTCACCCTACGAGCGGGATACGCAGTATTTT	NA	once	TRBV12-5	TRBJ2-3
CATSRQNARAWNTGELFF	TGTGCCACCAGCAGACAAAATGCCAGGGCATGGAACACCGGGGAGCTGTTTTTT	NA	NA	TRBV15	TRBJ2-2
CASSQFRSSREQFF	TGCGCCAGCAGTCAGTTTCGGTCTAGCCGTGAGCAGTTCTTC	NA	NA	TRBV5-1	TRBJ2-1
CASSLERGEQFF	TGCGCCAGCAGCTTGGAACGAGGGGAGCAGTTCTTC	NA	NA	TRBV5-1	TRBJ2-1
CASSYSGTGNEQFF	TGTGCCAGCAGTTACTCCGGGACCGGGAATGAGCAGTTCTTC	NA	NA	TRBV6-6	TRBJ2-1
CASSTKRTVHVYEQYF	TGTGCCAGCAGCACCAAAAGGACAGTCCACGTCTACGAGCAGTACTTC	NA	NA	TRBV7-6	TRBJ2-7
CASSGQSSNTGELFF	TGTGCCAGCAGCGGACAGTCGTCTAACACCGGGGAGCTGTTTTTT	NA	once	TRBV9	TRBJ2-2
CASDRGPDSDTQYF	TGTGCCAGCGACAGGGGGCCCGATTCAGATACGCAGTATTTT	TRBD1	NA	TRBV2	TRBJ2-3
CASSQNAGQRNYYEQYF	TGCGCCAGCAGCCAAAACGCGGGCCAGCGGAACTACTACGAGCAGTACTTC	NA	NA	TRBV4-1	TRBJ2-7
CASSPGQGAFGYTF	TGTGCCAGCAGCCCCGGACAGGGGGCGTTTGGCTACACCTTC	TRBD1	NA	TRBV9	TRBJ1-2
CSVTSRGSYEQYF	TGCAGCGTTACGTCCAGGGGGTCCTACGAGCAGTACTTC	TRBD1	NA	TRBV29-1	TRBJ2-7
CASSFRDSGANVLTF	TGTGCCAGTAGTTTCAGGGATTCTGGGGCCAACGTCCTGACTTTC	NA	NA	TRBV19	TRBJ2-6
CASSYAGENEKLFF	TGTGCCAGCAGTTATGCCGGGGAGAATGAAAAACTGTTTTTT	NA	NA	TRBV6-2/TRBV6-3	TRBJ1-4
CASSTKTGFSSYNEQFF	TGTGCCAGCAGTACTAAGACAGGTTTTAGCTCCTACAATGAGCAGTTCTTC	NA	NA	TRBV7-9	TRBJ2-1
CASSKQGGLNTEAFF	TGTGCCAGCAGCAAACAGGGGGGCTTGAACACTGAAGCTTTCTTT	TRBD1	NA	TRBV6-5	TRBJ1-1